This T cell receptor (beta chain) was obtained from a study of shared clonotypes between healthy human individuals. Trimming removed 3 bases at V and 4 bases at J, with 10 bases between. This CDR3 region has 13 residues. Germline CDR1 MDHEN, CDR2 SYDVKM. Naive CD8 cells comprised CD45RO-negative, CCR7-positively selected cells, excluding terminally differentiated effector memory CD45RA+ cells. As regards this clone: The same CDR3 also results from other DNA sequences found in this sample.

Libraries were prepared by immunoSEQ multiplex PCR; TCRdb keeps only in-frame clonotypes and omits some of them. The sample carries roughly 2.1 million clones, around 93% recorded once. What was sequenced was naive CD8+ T cells from PBMCs. This TCR was sampled from a man aged 18-30 years in good health. Some clones in this sample may be carry-over from other donors' samples. The J gene is TRBJ2-7, the V gene TRBV28; TRBD1 or TRBD2 may be the D gene (5 bases each). The CDR3 DNA is TGTGCCAGCAGTTTTCTCGGGGCGTACGAGCAGTACTTC. It yields the protein CASSFLGAYEQYF. Full variable domain (outside the CDR3, taken from reference TRBV28 and TRBJ2-7): DVKVTQSSRYLVKRTGEKVFLECVQDMDHENMFWYRQDPGLGLRLIYFSYDVKMKEKGDIPEGYSVSREKKERFSLILESASTNQTSMYLCASSFLGAYEQYFGPGTRLTVT.